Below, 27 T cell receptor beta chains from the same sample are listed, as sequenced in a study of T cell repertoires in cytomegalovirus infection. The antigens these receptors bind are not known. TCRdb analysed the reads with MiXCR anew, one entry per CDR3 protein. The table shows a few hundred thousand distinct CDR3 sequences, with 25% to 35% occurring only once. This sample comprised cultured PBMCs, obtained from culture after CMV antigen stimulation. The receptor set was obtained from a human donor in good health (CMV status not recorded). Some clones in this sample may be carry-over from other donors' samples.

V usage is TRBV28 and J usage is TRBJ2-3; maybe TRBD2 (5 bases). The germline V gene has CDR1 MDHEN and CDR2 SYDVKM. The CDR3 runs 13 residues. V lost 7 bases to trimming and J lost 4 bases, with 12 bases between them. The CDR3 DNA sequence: TGTGCCAGCATCCCCTCCGGGGCAGATACGCAGTATTTT. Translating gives CASIPSGADTQYF.

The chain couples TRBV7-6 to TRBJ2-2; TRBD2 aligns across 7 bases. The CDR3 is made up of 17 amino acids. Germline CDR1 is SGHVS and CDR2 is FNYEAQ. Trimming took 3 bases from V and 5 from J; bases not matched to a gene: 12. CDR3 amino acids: CASSLEVGGPGTGELFF. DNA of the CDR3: TGTGCCAGCAGCTTGGAGGTGGGAGGGCCGGGAACCGGGGAGCTGTTTTTT.

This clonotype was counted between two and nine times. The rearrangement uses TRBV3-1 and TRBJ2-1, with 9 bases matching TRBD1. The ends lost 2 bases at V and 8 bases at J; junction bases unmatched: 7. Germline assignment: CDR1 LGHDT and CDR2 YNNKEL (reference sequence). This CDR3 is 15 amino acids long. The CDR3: CASSQPGQGGDEQFF. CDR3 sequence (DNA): TGTGCCAGCAGCCAACCGGGACAGGGAGGGGATGAGCAGTTCTTC.

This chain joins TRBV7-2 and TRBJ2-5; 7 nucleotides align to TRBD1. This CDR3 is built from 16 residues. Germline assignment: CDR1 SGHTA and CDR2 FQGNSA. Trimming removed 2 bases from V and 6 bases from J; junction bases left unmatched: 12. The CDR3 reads CASSLNVQGVAKTQYF. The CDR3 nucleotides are TGTGCCAGCAGCTTAAATGTGCAGGGGGTCGCAAAGACCCAGTACTTC.

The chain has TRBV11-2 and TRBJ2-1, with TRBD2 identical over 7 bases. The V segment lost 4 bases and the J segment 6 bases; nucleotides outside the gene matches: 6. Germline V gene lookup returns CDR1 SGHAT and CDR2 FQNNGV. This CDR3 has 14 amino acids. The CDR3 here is CASSSSSGGNEQFF. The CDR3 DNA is TGTGCCAGCAGCTCATCTAGCGGTGGCAATGAGCAGTTCTTC.

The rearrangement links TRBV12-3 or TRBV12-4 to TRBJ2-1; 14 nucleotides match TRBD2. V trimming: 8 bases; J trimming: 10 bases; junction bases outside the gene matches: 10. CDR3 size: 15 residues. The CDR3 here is CASSSSGLAGVEQFF. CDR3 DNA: TGTGCCAGCTCTTCCTCGGGACTAGCGGGAGTGGAGCAGTTCTTC.

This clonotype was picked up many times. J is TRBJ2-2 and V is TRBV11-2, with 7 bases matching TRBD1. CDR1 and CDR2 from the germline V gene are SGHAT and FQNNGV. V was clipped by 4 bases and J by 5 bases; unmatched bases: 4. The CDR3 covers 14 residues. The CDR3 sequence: CASSSLQGTGELFF. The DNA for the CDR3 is TGTGCCAGCAGCTCTTTACAGGGGACCGGGGAGCTGTTTTTT.

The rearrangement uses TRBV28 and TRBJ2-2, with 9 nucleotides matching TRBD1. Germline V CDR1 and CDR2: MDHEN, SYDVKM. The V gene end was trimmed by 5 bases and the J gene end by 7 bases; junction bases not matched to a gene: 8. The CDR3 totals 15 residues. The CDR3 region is CASSPPGQGNGELFF. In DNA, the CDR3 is TGTGCCAGCAGTCCTCCAGGACAGGGGAACGGGGAGCTGTTTTTT.

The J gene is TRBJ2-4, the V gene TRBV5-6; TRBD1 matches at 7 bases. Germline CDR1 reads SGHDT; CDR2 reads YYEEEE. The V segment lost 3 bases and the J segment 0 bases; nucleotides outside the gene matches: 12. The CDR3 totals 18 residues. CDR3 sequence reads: CASSSDRARLTAKNIQYF. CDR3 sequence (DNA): TGTGCCAGCAGCTCTGACAGGGCAAGACTAACAGCCAAAAACATTCAGTACTTC.

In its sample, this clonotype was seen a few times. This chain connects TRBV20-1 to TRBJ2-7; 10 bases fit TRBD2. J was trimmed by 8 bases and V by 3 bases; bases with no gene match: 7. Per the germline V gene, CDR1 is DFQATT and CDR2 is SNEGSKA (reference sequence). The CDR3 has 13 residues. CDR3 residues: CSARHLAGVQQYF. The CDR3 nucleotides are TGCAGTGCTAGGCACCTAGCGGGAGTCCAGCAGTACTTC.

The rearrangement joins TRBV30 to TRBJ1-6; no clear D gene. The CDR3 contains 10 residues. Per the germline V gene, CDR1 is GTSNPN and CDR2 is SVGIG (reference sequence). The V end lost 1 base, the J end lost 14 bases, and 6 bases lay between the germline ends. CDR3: CAWSAVTLHF. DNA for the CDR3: TGTGCCTGGAGTGCCGTTACCCTCCACTTT.

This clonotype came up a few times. The CDR3 sequence: CASSDGVEGEQFF. DNA for the CDR3: TGTGCCAGCAGTGACGGGGTGGAGGGTGAGCAGTTCTTC. V gene TRBV6-1 combines with J gene TRBJ2-1; tentatively, D is TRBD2 (6 bases). The V gene lost 3 bases and the J gene lost 9 bases, with 12 bases spanning the gap. CDR3 length equals 13 residues. Germline V lookup: CDR1 MNHNS, CDR2 SASEGT.

The CDR3 protein is CASSPPTGGYTEAFF. For the CDR3, the DNA is TGTGCCAGTAGTCCCCCGACAGGGGGTTACACTGAAGCTTTCTTT. The genes are TRBV19 and TRBJ1-1; 9 positions agree with TRBD1. This CDR3 is 15 amino acids long. V was clipped by 5 bases and J by 3 bases; unmatched bases: 7. Germline CDR1 is LNHDA and CDR2 is SQIVND (reference sequence).

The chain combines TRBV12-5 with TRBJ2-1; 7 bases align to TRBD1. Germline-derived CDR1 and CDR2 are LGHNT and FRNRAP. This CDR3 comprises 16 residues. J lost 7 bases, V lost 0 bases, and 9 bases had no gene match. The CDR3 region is CASGLVLGTATNEQFF. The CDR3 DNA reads TGTGCTAGTGGTTTGGTACTGGGGACAGCCACTAATGAGCAGTTCTTC.

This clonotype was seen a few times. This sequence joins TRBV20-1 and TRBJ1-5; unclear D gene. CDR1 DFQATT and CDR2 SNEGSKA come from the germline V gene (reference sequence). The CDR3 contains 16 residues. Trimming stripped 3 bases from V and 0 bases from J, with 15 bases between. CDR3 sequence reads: CSARFGSSYSNQPQHF. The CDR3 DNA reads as TGCAGTGCTAGGTTCGGCAGTTCTTATAGCAATCAGCCCCAGCATTTT.

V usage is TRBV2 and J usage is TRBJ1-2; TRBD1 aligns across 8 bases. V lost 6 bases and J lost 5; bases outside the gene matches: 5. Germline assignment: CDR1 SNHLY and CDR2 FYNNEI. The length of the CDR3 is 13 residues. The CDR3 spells CASRDRVLYGYTF. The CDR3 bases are TGTGCCAGCAGGGACAGGGTTTTGTATGGCTACACCTTC. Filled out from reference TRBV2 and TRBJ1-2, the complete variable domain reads EPEVTQTPSHQVTQMGQEVILRCVPISNHLYFYWYRQILGQKVEFLVSFYNNEISEKSEIFDDQFSVERPDGSNFTLKIRSTKLEDSAMYFCASRDRVLYGYTFGSGTRLTVV.

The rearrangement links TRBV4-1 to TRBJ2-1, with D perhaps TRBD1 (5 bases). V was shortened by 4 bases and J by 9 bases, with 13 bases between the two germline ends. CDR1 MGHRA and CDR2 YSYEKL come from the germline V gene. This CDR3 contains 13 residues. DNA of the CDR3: TGCGCCAGCAGCCGTGACTGGACAACTGAGCAGTTCTTC. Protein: CASSRDWTTEQFF.

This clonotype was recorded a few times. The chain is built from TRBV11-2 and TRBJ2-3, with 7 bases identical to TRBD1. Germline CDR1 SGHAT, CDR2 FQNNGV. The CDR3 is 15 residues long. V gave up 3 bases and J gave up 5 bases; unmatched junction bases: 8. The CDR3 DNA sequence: TGTGCCAGCAGCTTCTCCAGACAGGGTATAGATACGCAGTATTTT. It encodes CASSFSRQGIDTQYF.

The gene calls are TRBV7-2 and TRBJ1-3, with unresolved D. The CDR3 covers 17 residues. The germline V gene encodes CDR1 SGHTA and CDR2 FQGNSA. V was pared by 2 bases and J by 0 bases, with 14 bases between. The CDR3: CASSLFRSRDSGNTIYF. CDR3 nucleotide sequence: TGTGCCAGCAGCTTATTCCGAAGCCGCGACTCTGGAAACACCATATATTTT.

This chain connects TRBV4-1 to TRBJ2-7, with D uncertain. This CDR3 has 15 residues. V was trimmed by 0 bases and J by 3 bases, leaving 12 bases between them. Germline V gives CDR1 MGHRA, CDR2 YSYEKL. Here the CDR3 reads CASSQDRRADYEQYF. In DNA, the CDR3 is TGCGCCAGCAGCCAAGATAGAAGGGCAGACTACGAGCAGTACTTC.

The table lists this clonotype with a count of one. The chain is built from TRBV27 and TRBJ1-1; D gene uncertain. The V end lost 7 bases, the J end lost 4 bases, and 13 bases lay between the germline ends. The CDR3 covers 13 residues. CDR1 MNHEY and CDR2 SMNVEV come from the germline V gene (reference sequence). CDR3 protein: CASISSSATEAFF. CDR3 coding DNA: TGTGCCAGCATCTCTAGCAGTGCCACTGAAGCTTTCTTT.

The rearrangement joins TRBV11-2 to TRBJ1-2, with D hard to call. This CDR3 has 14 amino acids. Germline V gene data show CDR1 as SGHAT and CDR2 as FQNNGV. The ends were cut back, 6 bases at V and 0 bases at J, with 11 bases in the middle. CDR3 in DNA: TGTGCCAGCAGTCGGATCGGGACTAACTATGGCTACACCTTC. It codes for CASSRIGTNYGYTF.

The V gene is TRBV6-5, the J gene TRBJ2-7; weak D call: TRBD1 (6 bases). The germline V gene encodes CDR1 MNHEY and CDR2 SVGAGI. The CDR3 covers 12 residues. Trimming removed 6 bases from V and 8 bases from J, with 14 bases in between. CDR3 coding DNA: TGTGCCAGCAGGGTCAGAGGGGGTAAGCAGTACTTC. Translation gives CASRVRGGKQYF.

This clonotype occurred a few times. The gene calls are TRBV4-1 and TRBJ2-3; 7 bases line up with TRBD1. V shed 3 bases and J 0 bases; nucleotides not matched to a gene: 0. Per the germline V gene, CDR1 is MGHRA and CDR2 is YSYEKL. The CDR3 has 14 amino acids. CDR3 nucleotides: TGCGCCAGCAGCCAGGACAGGAGCACAGATACGCAGTATTTT. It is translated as CASSQDRSTDTQYF.

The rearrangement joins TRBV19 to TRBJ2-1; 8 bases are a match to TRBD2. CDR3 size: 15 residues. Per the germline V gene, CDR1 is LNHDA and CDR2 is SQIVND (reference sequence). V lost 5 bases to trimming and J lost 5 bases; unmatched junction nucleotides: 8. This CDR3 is CASSFSGANHNEQFF. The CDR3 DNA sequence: TGTGCCAGTAGTTTTAGCGGGGCTAACCACAATGAGCAGTTCTTC.

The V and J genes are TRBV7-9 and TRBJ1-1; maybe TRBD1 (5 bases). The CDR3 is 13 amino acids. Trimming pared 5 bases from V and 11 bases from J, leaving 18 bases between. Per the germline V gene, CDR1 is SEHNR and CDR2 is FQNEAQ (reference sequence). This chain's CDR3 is CASSPFGGNVAFF. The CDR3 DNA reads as TGTGCCAGCAGCCCCTTTGGGGGTAACGTCGCTTTCTTT.

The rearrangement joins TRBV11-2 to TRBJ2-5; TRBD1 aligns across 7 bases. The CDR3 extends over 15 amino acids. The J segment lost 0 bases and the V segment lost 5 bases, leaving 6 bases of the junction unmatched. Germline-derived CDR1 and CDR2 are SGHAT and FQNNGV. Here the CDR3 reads CASSPGQQYQETQYF. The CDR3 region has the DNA TGTGCCAGCAGCCCGGGACAGCAGTACCAAGAGACCCAGTACTTC.